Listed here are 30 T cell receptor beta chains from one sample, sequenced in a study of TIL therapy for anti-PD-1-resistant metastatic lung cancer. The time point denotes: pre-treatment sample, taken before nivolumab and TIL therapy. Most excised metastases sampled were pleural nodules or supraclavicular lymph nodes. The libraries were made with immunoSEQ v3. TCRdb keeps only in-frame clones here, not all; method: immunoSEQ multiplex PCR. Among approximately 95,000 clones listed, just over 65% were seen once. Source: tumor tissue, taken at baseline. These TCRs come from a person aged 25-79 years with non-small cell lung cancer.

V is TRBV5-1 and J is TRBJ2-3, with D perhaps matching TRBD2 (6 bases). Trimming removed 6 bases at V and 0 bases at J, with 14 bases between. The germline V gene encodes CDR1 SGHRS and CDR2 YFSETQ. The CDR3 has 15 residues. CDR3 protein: CASMREDLSTDTQYF. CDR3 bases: TGCGCCAGCATGAGGGAGGACCTTAGCACAGATACGCAGTATTTT.

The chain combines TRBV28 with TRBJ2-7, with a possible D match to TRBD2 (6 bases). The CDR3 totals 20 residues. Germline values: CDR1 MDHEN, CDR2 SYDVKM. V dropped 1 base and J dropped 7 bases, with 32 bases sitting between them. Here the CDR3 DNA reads TGTGCCAGCAGTTTATTTTTGGAGGCGCAAGGAGGGTCGTCGGGGTGGGAGCAGTACTTC. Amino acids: CASSLFLEAQGGSSGWEQYF.

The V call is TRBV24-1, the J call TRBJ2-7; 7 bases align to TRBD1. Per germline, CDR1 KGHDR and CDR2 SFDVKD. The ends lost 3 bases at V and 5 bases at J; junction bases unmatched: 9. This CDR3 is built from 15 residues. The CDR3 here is CATSDPSRDRNEQYF. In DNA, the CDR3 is TGTGCCACCAGTGATCCAAGCAGGGACAGAAACGAGCAGTACTTC.

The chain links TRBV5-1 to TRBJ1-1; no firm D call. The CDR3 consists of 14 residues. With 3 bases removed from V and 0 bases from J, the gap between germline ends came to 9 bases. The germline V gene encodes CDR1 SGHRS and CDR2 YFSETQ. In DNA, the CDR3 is TGCGCCAGCAGCTCAGAGGGCCTGAACACTGAAGCTTTCTTT. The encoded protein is CASSSEGLNTEAFF.

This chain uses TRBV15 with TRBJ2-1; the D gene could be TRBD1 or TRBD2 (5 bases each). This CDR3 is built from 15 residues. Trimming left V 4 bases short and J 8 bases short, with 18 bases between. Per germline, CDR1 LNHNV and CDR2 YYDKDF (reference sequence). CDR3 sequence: CATSTGTQSKDEQFF. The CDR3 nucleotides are TGTGCCACCAGCACCGGGACCCAAAGCAAAGATGAGCAGTTCTTC.

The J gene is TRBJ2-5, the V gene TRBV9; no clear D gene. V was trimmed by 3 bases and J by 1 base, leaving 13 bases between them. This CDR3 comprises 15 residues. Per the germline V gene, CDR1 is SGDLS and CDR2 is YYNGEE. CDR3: CASSASAAFQETQYF. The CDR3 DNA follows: TGTGCCAGCAGCGCCTCCGCTGCGTTCCAAGAGACCCAGTACTTC.

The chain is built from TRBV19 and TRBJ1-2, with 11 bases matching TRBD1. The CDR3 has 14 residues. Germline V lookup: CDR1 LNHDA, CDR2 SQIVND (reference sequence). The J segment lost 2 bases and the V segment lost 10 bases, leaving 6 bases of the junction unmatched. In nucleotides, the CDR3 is TGTGCCACCGGGACAGGGGGGACCAACTATGGCTACACCTTC. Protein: CATGTGGTNYGYTF.

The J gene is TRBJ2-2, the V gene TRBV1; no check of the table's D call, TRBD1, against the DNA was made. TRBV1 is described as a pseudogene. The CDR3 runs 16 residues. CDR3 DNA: TGCACCAGCAGCCAAACCGGGACAGGGAACACCGGGGAGCTGTTTTTT. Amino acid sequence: CTSSQTGTGNTGELFF.

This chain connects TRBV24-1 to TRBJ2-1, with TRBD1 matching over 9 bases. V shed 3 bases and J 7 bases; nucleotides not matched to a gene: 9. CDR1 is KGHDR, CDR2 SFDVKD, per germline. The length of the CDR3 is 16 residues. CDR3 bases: TGTGCCACCAGTGATCCGGGGACAGGGAGCGGGAATGAGCAGTTCTTC. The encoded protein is CATSDPGTGSGNEQFF.

CDR3 sequence (DNA): TGCAGTGCTAGTTTCCTCCGGGTTGGGGGCGGCTATGGCTACACCTTC. Protein product: CSASFLRVGGGYGYTF. J is TRBJ1-2 and V is TRBV20-1, with D perhaps TRBD1 (6 bases). The V and J ends lost 3 bases and 4 bases respectively, with 21 bases between them. There are 16 residues in the CDR3. The germline gives CDR1 DFQATT, CDR2 SNEGSKA (reference sequence).

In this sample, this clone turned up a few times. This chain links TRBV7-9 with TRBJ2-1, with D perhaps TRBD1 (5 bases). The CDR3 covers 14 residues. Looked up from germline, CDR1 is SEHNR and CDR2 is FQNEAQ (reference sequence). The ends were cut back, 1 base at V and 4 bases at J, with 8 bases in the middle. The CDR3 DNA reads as TGTGCCAGCAGCTTAGTGGACATTTACAATGAGCAGTTCTTC. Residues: CASSLVDIYNEQFF. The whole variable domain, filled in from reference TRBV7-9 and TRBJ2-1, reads DTGVSQNPRHKITKRGQNVTFRCDPISEHNRLYWYRQTLGQGPEFLTYFQNEAQLEKSRLLSDRFSAERPKGSFSTLEIQRTEQGDSAMYLCASSLVDIYNEQFFGPGTRLTVL.

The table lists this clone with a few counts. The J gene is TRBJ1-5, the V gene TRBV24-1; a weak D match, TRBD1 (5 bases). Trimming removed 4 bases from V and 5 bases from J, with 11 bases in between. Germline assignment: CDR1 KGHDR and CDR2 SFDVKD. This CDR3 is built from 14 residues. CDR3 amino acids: CATSESRGDQPQHF. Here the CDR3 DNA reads TGTGCCACCAGTGAGTCGAGGGGCGATCAGCCCCAGCATTTT.

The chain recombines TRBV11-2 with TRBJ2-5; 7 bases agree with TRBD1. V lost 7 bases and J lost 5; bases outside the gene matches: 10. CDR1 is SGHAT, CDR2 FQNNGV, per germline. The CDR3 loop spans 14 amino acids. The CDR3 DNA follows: TGTGCCAGCACCCGGTCGGGACAGCCGGAGACCCAGTACTTC. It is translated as CASTRSGQPETQYF.

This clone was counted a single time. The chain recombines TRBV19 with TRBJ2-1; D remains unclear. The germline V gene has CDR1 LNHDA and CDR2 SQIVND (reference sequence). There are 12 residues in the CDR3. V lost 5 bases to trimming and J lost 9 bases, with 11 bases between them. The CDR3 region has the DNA TGTGCCAGTAGTTTCCGATGGAGTGAGCAGTTCTTC. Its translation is CASSFRWSEQFF.

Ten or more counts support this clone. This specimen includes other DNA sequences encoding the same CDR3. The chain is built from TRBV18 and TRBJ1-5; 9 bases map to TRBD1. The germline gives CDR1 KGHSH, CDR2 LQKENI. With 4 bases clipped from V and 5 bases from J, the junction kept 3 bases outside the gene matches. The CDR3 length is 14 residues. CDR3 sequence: CASSLQGADQPQHF. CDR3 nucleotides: TGTGCCAGCTCACTACAGGGGGCCGATCAGCCCCAGCATTTT. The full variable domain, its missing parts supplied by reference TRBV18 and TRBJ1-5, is NAGVMQNPRHLVRRRGQEARLRCSPMKGHSHVYWYRQLPEEGLKFMVYLQKENIIDESGMPKERFSAEFPKEGPSILRIQQVVRGDSAAYFCASSLQGADQPQHFGDGTRLSIL.

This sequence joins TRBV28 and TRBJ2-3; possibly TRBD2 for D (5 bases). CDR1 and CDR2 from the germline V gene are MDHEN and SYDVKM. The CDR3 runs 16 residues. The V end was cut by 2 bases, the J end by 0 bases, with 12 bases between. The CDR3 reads CASSLRLAHSTDTQYF. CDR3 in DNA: TGTGCCAGCAGTTTACGCCTAGCCCATAGCACAGATACGCAGTATTTT.

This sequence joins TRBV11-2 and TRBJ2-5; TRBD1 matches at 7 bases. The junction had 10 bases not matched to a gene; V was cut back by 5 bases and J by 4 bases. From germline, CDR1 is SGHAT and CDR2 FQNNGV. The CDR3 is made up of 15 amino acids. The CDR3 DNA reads TGTGCCAGCAGCCCTATCGACAGGGACGGAGAGACCCAGTACTTC. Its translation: CASSPIDRDGETQYF.

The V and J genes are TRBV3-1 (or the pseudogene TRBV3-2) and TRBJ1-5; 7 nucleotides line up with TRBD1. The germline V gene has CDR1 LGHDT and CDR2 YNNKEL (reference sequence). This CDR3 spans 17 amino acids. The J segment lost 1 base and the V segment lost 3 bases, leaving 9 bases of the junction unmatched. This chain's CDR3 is CASSHDRVMVSNQPQHF. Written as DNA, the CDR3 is TGTGCCAGCAGCCACGACAGGGTCATGGTGAGCAATCAGCCCCAGCATTTT.

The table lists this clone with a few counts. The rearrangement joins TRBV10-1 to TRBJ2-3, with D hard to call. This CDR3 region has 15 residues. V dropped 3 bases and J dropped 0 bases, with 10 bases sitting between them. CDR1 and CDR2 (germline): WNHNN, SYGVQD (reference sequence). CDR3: CASSEASSSTDTQYF. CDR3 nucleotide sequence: TGCGCCAGCAGTGAAGCGTCTTCTAGCACAGATACGCAGTATTTT.

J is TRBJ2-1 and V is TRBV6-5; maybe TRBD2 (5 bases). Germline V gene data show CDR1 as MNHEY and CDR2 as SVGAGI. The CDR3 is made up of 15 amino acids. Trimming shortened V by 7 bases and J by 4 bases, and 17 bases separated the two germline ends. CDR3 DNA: TGTGCCAGCACCCGTGCGGGCTTGGAATACAATGAGCAGTTCTTC. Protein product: CASTRAGLEYNEQFF.

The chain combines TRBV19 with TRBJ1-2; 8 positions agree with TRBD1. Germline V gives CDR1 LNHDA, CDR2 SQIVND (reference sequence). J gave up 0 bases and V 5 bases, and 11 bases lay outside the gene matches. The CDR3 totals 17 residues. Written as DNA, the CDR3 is TGTGCCAGTAGTCCGAGGACAGGGAAACCCGCTAACTATGGCTACACCTTC. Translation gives CASSPRTGKPANYGYTF.

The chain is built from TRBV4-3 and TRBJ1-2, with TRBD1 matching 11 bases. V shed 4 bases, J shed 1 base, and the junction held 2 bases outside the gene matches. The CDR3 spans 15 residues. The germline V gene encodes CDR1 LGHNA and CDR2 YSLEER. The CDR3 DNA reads TGCGCCAGCAGCCGCGGGACAGGGGGTAACTATGGCTACACCTTC. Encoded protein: CASSRGTGGNYGYTF.

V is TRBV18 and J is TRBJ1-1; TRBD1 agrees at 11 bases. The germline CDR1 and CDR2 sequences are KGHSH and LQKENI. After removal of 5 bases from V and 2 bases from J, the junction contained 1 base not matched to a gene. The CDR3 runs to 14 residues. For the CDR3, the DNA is TGTGCCAGCTCAGGACAGGGGGCCAACACTGAAGCTTTCTTT. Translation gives CASSGQGANTEAFF.

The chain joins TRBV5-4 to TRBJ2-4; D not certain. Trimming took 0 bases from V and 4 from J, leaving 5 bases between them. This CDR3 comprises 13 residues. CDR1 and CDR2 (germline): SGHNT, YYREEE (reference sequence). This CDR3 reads CASSLDQKNIQYF. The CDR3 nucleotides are TGTGCCAGCAGCTTGGACCAGAAAAACATTCAGTACTTC.

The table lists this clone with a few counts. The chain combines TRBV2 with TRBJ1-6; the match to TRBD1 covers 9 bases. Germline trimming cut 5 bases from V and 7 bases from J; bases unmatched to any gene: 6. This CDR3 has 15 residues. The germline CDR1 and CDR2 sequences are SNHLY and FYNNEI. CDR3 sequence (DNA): TGTGCCAGCAGTACCGACAGGGGGGAGAATTCACCCCTCCACTTT. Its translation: CASSTDRGENSPLHF.

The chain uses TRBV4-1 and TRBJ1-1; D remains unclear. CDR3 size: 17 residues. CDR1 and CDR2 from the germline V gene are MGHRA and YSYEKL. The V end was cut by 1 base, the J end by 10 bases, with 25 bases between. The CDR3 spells CASSQAGGVAALSGAFF. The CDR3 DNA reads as TGCGCCAGCAGCCAAGCAGGTGGGGTGGCAGCCCTTAGTGGAGCTTTCTTT.

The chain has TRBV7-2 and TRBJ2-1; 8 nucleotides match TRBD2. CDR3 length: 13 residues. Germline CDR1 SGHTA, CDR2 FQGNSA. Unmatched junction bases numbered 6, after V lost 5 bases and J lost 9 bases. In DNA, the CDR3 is TGTGCCAGCAGCACGGGGGGGTATGGTGAGCAGTTCTTC. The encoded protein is CASSTGGYGEQFF. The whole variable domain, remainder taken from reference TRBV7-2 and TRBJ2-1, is GAGVSQSPSNKVTEKGKDVELRCDPISGHTALYWYRQSLGQGLEFLIYFQGNSAPDKSGLPSDRFSAERTGGSVSTLTIQRTQQEDSAVYLCASSTGGYGEQFFGPGTRLTVL.

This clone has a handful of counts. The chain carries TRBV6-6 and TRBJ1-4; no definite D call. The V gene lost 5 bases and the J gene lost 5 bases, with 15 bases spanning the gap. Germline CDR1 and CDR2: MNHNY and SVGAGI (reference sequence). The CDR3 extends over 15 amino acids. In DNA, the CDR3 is TGTGCCAGCAGTAAGCCGAGGGATCTGAATGAAAAACTGTTTTTT. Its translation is CASSKPRDLNEKLFF.

Written as DNA, the CDR3 is TGCGCCAGCAGCCCGGCTTTACCATGGGGGTACACTGAAGCTTTCTTT. Protein sequence: CASSPALPWGYTEAFF. The rearrangement uses TRBV5-1 and TRBJ1-1; a possible D gene is TRBD1 (5 bases). Germline lookup yields CDR1 SGHRS and CDR2 YFSETQ. The V gene lost 4 bases and the J gene lost 3 bases, with 19 bases spanning the gap. CDR3 length equals 16 residues.

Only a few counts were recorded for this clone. The CDR3 region has the DNA TGCAGCGTTGCTCCGGAGGCAGATACGCAGTATTTT. Translation gives CSVAPEADTQYF. The rearrangement joins TRBV29-1 to TRBJ2-3; a weak D match, TRBD2 (5 bases). CDR1 is SQVTM and CDR2 is ANQGSEA in the germline V gene. CDR3 length: 12 amino acids. V was pared by 4 bases and J by 4 bases, with 9 bases between.